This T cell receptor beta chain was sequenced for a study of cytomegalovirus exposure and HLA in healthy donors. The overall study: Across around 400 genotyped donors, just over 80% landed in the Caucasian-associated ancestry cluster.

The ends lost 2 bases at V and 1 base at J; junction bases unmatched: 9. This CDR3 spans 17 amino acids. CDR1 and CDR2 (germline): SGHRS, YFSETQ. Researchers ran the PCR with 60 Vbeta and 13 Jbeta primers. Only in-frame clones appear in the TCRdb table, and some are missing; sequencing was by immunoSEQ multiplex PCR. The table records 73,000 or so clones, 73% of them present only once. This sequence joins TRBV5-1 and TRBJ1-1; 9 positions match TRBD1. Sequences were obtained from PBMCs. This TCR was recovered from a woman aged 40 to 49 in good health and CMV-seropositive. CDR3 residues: CASSFRGTGHANTEAFF. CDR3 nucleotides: TGCGCCAGCAGCTTTCGGGGGACAGGGCATGCGAACACTGAAGCTTTCTTT.